A selection of T cell receptor beta chains follows, all from one sample in a study of cytomegalovirus exposure and HLA in healthy donors. Only in-frame clones appear in the TCRdb table, and some are missing; sequencing was by immunoSEQ multiplex PCR. The sample yields over 150,000 clones, 81% seen once. The sequencing sample was made of PBMCs. The receptors were sampled from a woman aged 45-65 years in good health and CMV-seronegative. CDR3s include the opening cysteine and the closing phenylalanine or tryptophan. Fields, in order: D gene, V gene, clone size, J gene, CDR3 DNA, CDR3 protein. The D gene is left open where the match is weak. Expanded clones are given a class, and other clones once, few, many or no size at all.

d_call: .
v_call: TRBV28
clone_size: .
j_call: TRBJ2-1
cdr3_nt: TGTGCCAGCAGCACCCTACGGTACAATGAGCAGTTCTTC
cdr3_aa: CASSTLRYNEQFF

d_call: .
v_call: TRBV14
clone_size: .
j_call: TRBJ2-5
cdr3_nt: TGTGCCAGCAGCGCCGGGGGAGAGACCCAGTACTTC
cdr3_aa: CASSAGGETQYF

d_call: .
v_call: TRBV15
clone_size: once
j_call: TRBJ1-1
cdr3_nt: TGTGCCACCAGCAGAGATCTAGGATCGAACACTGAAGCTTTCTTT
cdr3_aa: CATSRDLGSNTEAFF

d_call: TRBD1
v_call: TRBV29-1
clone_size: .
j_call: TRBJ2-7
cdr3_nt: TGCAGCGTTCGGACAGGGGGTTCGTACGAGCAGTACTTC
cdr3_aa: CSVRTGGSYEQYF

d_call: TRBD1
v_call: TRBV15
clone_size: .
j_call: TRBJ1-1
cdr3_nt: TGTGCCACCAGCAGGCCCACAGGGGAAGAAGCTTTCTTT
cdr3_aa: CATSRPTGEEAFF

d_call: .
v_call: TRBV5-6
clone_size: .
j_call: TRBJ1-1
cdr3_nt: TGTGCCAGCAGCTTCCCGTCCAGGGGCACTGAAGCTTTCTTT
cdr3_aa: CASSFPSRGTEAFF

d_call: .
v_call: TRBV4-1
clone_size: .
j_call: TRBJ2-1
cdr3_nt: TGCGCCAGCAGCCAGCCCACTAGTAGCAATGAGCAGTTCTTC
cdr3_aa: CASSQPTSSNEQFF

d_call: .
v_call: TRBV7-8
clone_size: .
j_call: TRBJ1-3
cdr3_nt: TGTGCCAGCAGAGAAACAGGAAGCTCTGGAAACACCATATATTTT
cdr3_aa: CASRETGSSGNTIYF

d_call: TRBD1
v_call: TRBV7-8
clone_size: .
j_call: TRBJ2-5
cdr3_nt: TGTGCCAGCAGCTTAGCGAGGCAGGGGGTGCGGGAGACCCAGTACTTC
cdr3_aa: CASSLARQGVRETQYF

d_call: TRBD1
v_call: TRBV5-1
clone_size: .
j_call: TRBJ2-7
cdr3_nt: TGCGCCAGCAGCCCGACAGGGTACTACGAGCAGTACTTC
cdr3_aa: CASSPTGYYEQYF

d_call: TRBD1
v_call: TRBV2
clone_size: few
j_call: TRBJ1-4
cdr3_nt: TGTGCCAGCAGGACAGGGGGTTCTGATGAAAAACTGTTTTTT
cdr3_aa: CASRTGGSDEKLFF

d_call: .
v_call: TRBV7-2
clone_size: .
j_call: TRBJ1-5
cdr3_nt: TGTGCCAGCAGCATCAGTTATTATAGCAATCAGCCCCAGCATTTT
cdr3_aa: CASSISYYSNQPQHF

d_call: .
v_call: TRBV7-2
clone_size: .
j_call: TRBJ2-5
cdr3_nt: TGTGCCAGCAGCTTATCTGGTAGCGGTCAAGAGACCCAGTACTTC
cdr3_aa: CASSLSGSGQETQYF

d_call: TRBD1
v_call: TRBV6-5
clone_size: .
j_call: TRBJ1-2
cdr3_nt: TGTGCCAGCAGTTACGGGACAGGGGTCGGCTACACCTTC
cdr3_aa: CASSYGTGVGYTF

d_call: .
v_call: TRBV5-1
clone_size: .
j_call: TRBJ1-4
cdr3_nt: TGCGCCAGCAGCTACAGCGGGTTAAATGAAAAACTGTTTTTT
cdr3_aa: CASSYSGLNEKLFF

d_call: TRBD2
v_call: TRBV28
clone_size: .
j_call: TRBJ2-7
cdr3_nt: TGTGCCAGCTGTAGCGGGAGGGGACTAGACGAGCAGTACTTC
cdr3_aa: CASCSGRGLDEQYF

d_call: TRBD1
v_call: TRBV7-6
clone_size: .
j_call: TRBJ1-2
cdr3_nt: TGTGCCAGCAGCCTAGGGACAGAAAACTATGGCTACACCTTC
cdr3_aa: CASSLGTENYGYTF

d_call: TRBD1
v_call: TRBV29-1
clone_size: .
j_call: TRBJ2-1
cdr3_nt: TGCAGCGCCCCGGGACAGAAGAATGAGCAGTTCTTC
cdr3_aa: CSAPGQKNEQFF

d_call: .
v_call: TRBV5-1
clone_size: .
j_call: TRBJ1-2
cdr3_nt: TGCGCCAGCACTCTAGGGAGTAACTATGGCTACACCTTC
cdr3_aa: CASTLGSNYGYTF

d_call: .
v_call: TRBV7-9
clone_size: .
j_call: TRBJ2-3
cdr3_nt: TGTGCCAGCAGCCCAGGACGGGGGGCCGCAGATACGCAGTATTTT
cdr3_aa: CASSPGRGAADTQYF

d_call: TRBD2
v_call: TRBV5-4
clone_size: .
j_call: TRBJ2-7
cdr3_nt: TGTGCCACCGGGGGGCGAGGCCTAGCGGGGTACGAGCAGTACTTC
cdr3_aa: CATGGRGLAGYEQYF

d_call: .
v_call: TRBV7-2
clone_size: .
j_call: TRBJ2-5
cdr3_nt: TGTGCCAGCAGCCCAAGGAGGTCCCAAGAGACCCAGTACTTC
cdr3_aa: CASSPRRSQETQYF

d_call: TRBD1
v_call: TRBV28
clone_size: .
j_call: TRBJ2-2
cdr3_nt: TGTGCCGGCAGTCTGCCCCCGGACAGGGTCTTCAACACCGGGGAGCTGTTTTTT
cdr3_aa: CAGSLPPDRVFNTGELFF

d_call: .
v_call: TRBV11-2
clone_size: .
j_call: TRBJ2-2
cdr3_nt: TGTGGGGTCAAAACAGGGCCCGACACCGGGGAGCTGTTTTTT
cdr3_aa: CGVKTGPDTGELFF

d_call: .
v_call: TRBV30
clone_size: .
j_call: TRBJ1-6
cdr3_nt: TGTGCCTGGAGTGTACAAACAGGGTTTTCACCCCTCCACTTT
cdr3_aa: CAWSVQTGFSPLHF

d_call: .
v_call: TRBV5-4
clone_size: .
j_call: TRBJ2-2
cdr3_nt: TGTGCCAGCAGTCCGGTAGGGGTGGCCGGGGAGCTGTTTTTT
cdr3_aa: CASSPVGVAGELFF

d_call: .
v_call: TRBV23-1
clone_size: few
j_call: TRBJ1-1
cdr3_nt: TGCGCCAGCAGTCAATCGAAAAAGGAGACTGAAGCTTTCTTT
cdr3_aa: CASSQSKKETEAFF

d_call: .
v_call: TRBV5-6
clone_size: .
j_call: TRBJ2-7
cdr3_nt: TGTGCCAGCAGCTTCCTTGGTATGTTTCCCTACGGGCAGTACTTC
cdr3_aa: CASSFLGMFPYGQYF

d_call: TRBD2
v_call: TRBV25-1
clone_size: .
j_call: TRBJ2-3
cdr3_nt: TGTGCCAGCAGCCTGACTAGCTCACCCACAGATACGCAGTATTTT
cdr3_aa: CASSLTSSPTDTQYF

d_call: TRBD2
v_call: TRBV5-1
clone_size: .
j_call: TRBJ2-3
cdr3_nt: TGCGCCAGCAGCTTGGGGGTGACTAGCGTAGATACGCAGTATTTT
cdr3_aa: CASSLGVTSVDTQYF

d_call: .
v_call: TRBV7-2
clone_size: .
j_call: TRBJ1-1
cdr3_nt: TGTGCCAGCAGCCTCACAGGGACGGTGAACACTGAAGCTTTCTTT
cdr3_aa: CASSLTGTVNTEAFF

d_call: .
v_call: TRBV5-1
clone_size: .
j_call: TRBJ2-7
cdr3_nt: TGCGCCAGCAGCTTGTCAGGGGGGCACGAGCAGTACTTC
cdr3_aa: CASSLSGGHEQYF

d_call: .
v_call: TRBV14
clone_size: .
j_call: TRBJ1-1
cdr3_nt: TGTGCCAGCAGCCAAGAGCTGGGGGGCACTGAAGCTTTCTTT
cdr3_aa: CASSQELGGTEAFF

d_call: .
v_call: TRBV4-2
clone_size: .
j_call: TRBJ1-4
cdr3_nt: TGTGCCAGCAGCCAATCAAATGAAAAACTGTTTTTT
cdr3_aa: CASSQSNEKLFF

d_call: TRBD2
v_call: TRBV11-3
clone_size: .
j_call: TRBJ2-1
cdr3_nt: TGTGCCAGCAGCTTAGACCCCGGGGGGTACAATGAGCAGTTCTTC
cdr3_aa: CASSLDPGGYNEQFF

d_call: .
v_call: TRBV6-4
clone_size: .
j_call: TRBJ2-5
cdr3_nt: TGTGCCAGCAGTGACGCGATCGGAGAGACCCAGTACTTC
cdr3_aa: CASSDAIGETQYF